The 2 T cell receptor beta chains listed next were all sequenced from one sample in a study of response to subunit inactivated influenza vaccine. In TCRdb, the RT-PCR reads were re-called with MiXCR into one record per CDR3 protein. The data contain 450,000 to 600,000 distinct CDR3 sequences, approximately 7.1% of them singletons. The source material was PBMCs from blood, sampled roughly 24 months after vaccination. These receptor sequences come from a man aged 50-75 years who received an inactivated influenza vaccine.

This clonotype was picked up many times. This rearrangement joins TRBV4-2 to TRBJ2-2, with 11 bases identical to TRBD2. Trimming took 1 base from V and 5 from J; bases not matched to a gene: 3. This CDR3 has 16 amino acids. Germline V gives CDR1 LGHNA, CDR2 YNFKEQ. CDR3 loop: CASSQAPSGGTGELFF. CDR3 DNA: TGTGCCAGCAGCCAAGCGCCTAGCGGGGGGACCGGGGAGCTGTTTTTT.

This clonotype was seen a few times. The gene calls are TRBV20-1 and TRBJ2-5; D remains ambiguous. CDR3 size: 12 residues. Germline V gene data show CDR1 as DFQATT and CDR2 as SNEGSKA (reference sequence). The V end lost 1 base, the J end lost 2 bases, and 5 bases lay between the germline ends. CDR3 amino acids: CSARVAQETQYF. The CDR3 coding sequence is TGCAGTGCTAGAGTCGCTCAAGAGACCCAGTACTTC.